This TCR beta chain originates from a study of shared clonotypes between healthy human individuals. Findings and limits, study-wide: Unshared clonotypes carried lower generation probabilities than those common to all four donors.

The CDR3 extends over 15 amino acids. V was cut by 6 bases and J by 5 bases, with 19 bases left in between. Germline V gene sequence: CDR1 MNHEY, CDR2 SMNVEV (reference sequence). Turning to this clone: Its antigen remains unknown.

Deep-level running was used for the assay. Generated by immunoSEQ multiplex PCR, the TCRdb table keeps only in-frame clones and is missing some. The top ten hold approximately 0.4% of the sample, which has 1,500,000 or so clones, approximately 98.5% seen once. The donors were all Caucasian adults (living in Nashville, Tennessee). Splitting the CD4+ cells yielded a CD45RA+ naive subset and a CD45RA-negative memory subset. The rearrangement links TRBV27 to TRBJ1-2, with a weak D call TRBD1 (6 bases). The sequenced sample was naive CD4+ T cells sorted from blood. Specified subset: CD45RA+ positively selected. This receptor was identified in a young man in good health. The CDR3 region has the DNA TGTGCCAGCAGCTCTCGGCAGGGGTCGAGATATGGCTACACCTTC. Protein product: CASSSRQGSRYGYTF.